The T cell receptor (beta chain) described here comes from a study of T cells in tuberculosis. Across the study: The T cells targeted glucose monomycolate, a mycobacterial lipid, via CD1B. The study, taken as a whole, reports: Some low-affinity tetramer-binding T cells may be absent from this sample.

Sorting used thawed, overnight-rested PBMC stained with anti-CD3, a viability dye and GMM-loaded CD1B tetramer. CD1B tetramers were loaded with Rhodococcus equi-derived C32 glucose monomycolate. Repertoires were generated with immunoSEQ multiplex PCR, while TCRdb's copy carries only in-frame clones and drops some. The sample includes more than 70,000 clones, roughly 91% of them seen just once. The CDR3 has 11 residues. Per the germline V gene, CDR1 is SGHNT and CDR2 is YYREEE (reference sequence). V shed 2 bases and J shed 11 bases, with 10 bases lying between them. Sequencing was performed on CD1b-GMM tetramer-negative cells sorted from PBMCs. This TCR was sampled from an adult woman with latent tuberculosis. The rearrangement links TRBV5-4 to TRBJ1-1; D gene ambiguous. CDR3 in DNA: TGTGCCAGCAGCTTAGCGACGGAGGCTTTCTTT. The encoded protein is CASSLATEAFF.